This T cell receptor (beta chain) is drawn from a study of multiple sclerosis patients with progressive multifocal leukoencephalopathy. About this clone itself: Its antigen is as yet unknown.

Each PCR contained spiked synthetic TR CDR3 controls spanning every V-J pairing. The repertoire was sequenced with immunoSEQ multiplex PCR; TCRdb's copy has only in-frame clones and lacks some. The data show 25,000 to 30,000 clones, 89% seen once. Time point given: five to six months of natalizumab therapy. Samples T1 and T2 were drawn at 6 and 12 months of therapy, respectively. Findings and limits, study-wide: Expanded clones at PML onset predated and persisted through natalizumab therapy.

The CDR3 has 19 residues. Germline V gives CDR1 SGHRS, CDR2 YFSETQ. The gene calls are TRBV5-1 and TRBJ2-5, with 9 bases lining up with TRBD1. The J call may be incorrect, as the DNA end agrees better with TRBJ2-7. This TCR was sampled from a human donor with multiple sclerosis. Sequenced here: PBMCs, sampled from a patient treated with natalizumab. CDR3 DNA: TGCGCCAGCAGCTTGGCGAACAGGGGGCGAGGAGGTGGGGTCTACGAGCAGTACTTC. Its translation: CASSLANRGRGGGVYEQYF.